The 26 T cell receptor beta chains presented below share a single source sample, sequenced in a study of blood T cells in healthy people across ages. A sample-barcoded 5' primer and a J-beta primer mix were used in a second PCR of about 7 to 12 cycles. TCRdb reanalysed the 5' RACE reads using MiXCR and keeps one entry per CDR3 protein. Here the sample spans more than 1.4 million distinct CDR3 sequences, about 40% being singletons. The sequenced sample consisted of blood. These receptors were collected from a woman aged 18-29 years in good health.

The chain uses TRBV28 and TRBJ1-5; no clear D. Germline CDR1 reads MDHEN; CDR2 reads SYDVKM. CDR3 length: 14 amino acids. The V end was cut by 4 bases, the J end by 5 bases, with 12 bases between. Written as DNA, the CDR3 is TGTGCCAGCAGTTCCCCCCAAGACCATCAGCCCCAGCATTTT. This translates into CASSSPQDHQPQHF.

A few counts support this clonotype. This chain links TRBV7-3 with TRBJ2-1; no firm D call. The CDR3 sequence is 14 residues long. Germline V lookup: CDR1 SGHTA, CDR2 FQGTGA. The germline V and J ends were trimmed by 2 bases and 4 bases, with 9 bases remaining between them. This CDR3 reads CASSLFPGYNEQFF. The CDR3 coding sequence is TGTGCCAGCAGCTTATTTCCGGGTTACAATGAGCAGTTCTTC.

This chain uses TRBV5-1 with TRBJ2-3; 7 bases align to TRBD1. V gave up 0 bases and J gave up 4 bases; unmatched junction bases: 17. The CDR3 is 19 residues long. The germline V gene encodes CDR1 SGHRS and CDR2 YFSETQ. The CDR3 nucleotides read TGCGCCAGCAGCTTGGGGGGATCGACGCGGGCAGGGGGACCAGATACGCAGTATTTT. This translates into CASSLGGSTRAGGPDTQYF.

The V gene is TRBV6-6, the J gene TRBJ2-2; TRBD1 matches 12 bases. The CDR3 loop spans 16 amino acids. V lost 4 bases, J lost 6 bases, and 6 bases stayed unmatched. Germline CDR1 is MNHNY and CDR2 is SVGAGI (reference sequence). CDR3 region: CASSSTGTGGAGELFF. Here the CDR3 DNA reads TGTGCCAGCAGTTCCACCGGGACAGGGGGCGCCGGGGAGCTGTTTTTT.

This clonotype was counted between two and nine times. V and J are TRBV7-2 and TRBJ1-3, with 9 positions matching TRBD1. Germline CDR1 is SGHTA and CDR2 is FQGNSA. V lost 5 bases, J lost 4 bases, and 6 bases stayed unmatched. This CDR3 comprises 15 residues. This CDR3 is CASSKTGGKGNTIYF. Written as DNA, the CDR3 is TGTGCCAGCAGCAAGACAGGGGGAAAGGGAAACACCATATATTTT.

This clonotype was seen more than once but under ten times. V gene TRBV6-5 combines with J gene TRBJ2-3; D not resolved. CDR3 size: 15 residues. Germline CDR1 MNHEY, CDR2 SVGAGI. V was trimmed by 2 bases and J by 2 bases, leaving 11 bases between them. The CDR3: CASSYQPLNTDTQYF. The CDR3 DNA reads as TGTGCCAGCAGTTACCAGCCTCTGAACACAGATACGCAGTATTTT.

V and J are TRBV6-6 and TRBJ1-1, with 7 bases fitting TRBD1. The CDR3 sequence is 16 residues long. The junction had 12 bases not matched to a gene; V was cut back by 4 bases and J by 4 bases. The germline V gene has CDR1 MNHNY and CDR2 SVGAGI (reference sequence). CDR3 region: CASSFLRTGGLTEAFF. DNA for the CDR3: TGTGCCAGCAGTTTCCTCCGGACAGGAGGGCTCACTGAAGCTTTCTTT.

This clonotype has more than one count but fewer than ten. The J gene is TRBJ2-1, the V gene TRBV2; 10 nucleotides agree with TRBD2. The germline V gene has CDR1 SNHLY and CDR2 FYNNEI. The CDR3 spans 13 residues. The junction had 5 bases not matched to a gene; V was cut back by 8 bases and J by 7 bases. The CDR3 loop reads CASLPSGGNEQFF. DNA for the CDR3: TGTGCCAGCCTCCCTAGCGGGGGTAATGAGCAGTTCTTC.

This rearrangement joins TRBV7-9 to TRBJ2-5; D remains ambiguous. The CDR3 is made up of 14 amino acids. Per germline, CDR1 SEHNR and CDR2 FQNEAQ (reference sequence). Trimming took off 4 bases at V and 0 bases at J, with 9 bases between the two ends. CDR3 bases: TGTGCCAGCAGCTCGGACGGATACCAAGAGACCCAGTACTTC. Translating it yields CASSSDGYQETQYF.

This clonotype was counted only a few times. V is TRBV4-2 and J is TRBJ2-5; D call uncertain. CDR3 length: 14 residues. Trimming pared 0 bases from V and 5 bases from J, leaving 10 bases between. Germline V CDR1 and CDR2: LGHNA, YNFKEQ. This CDR3 reads CASSQEQDRETQYF. The CDR3 DNA is TGTGCCAGCAGCCAAGAGCAGGATAGGGAGACCCAGTACTTC.

The chain combines TRBV20-1 with TRBJ2-1; TRBD2 aligns across 10 bases. Germline lookup yields CDR1 DFQATT and CDR2 SNEGSKA (reference sequence). CDR3 length: 14 residues. The V and J ends lost 4 bases and 4 bases, in that order; junction bases with no gene match: 4. The CDR3 loop reads CSATSGSLYNEQFF. CDR3 DNA: TGCAGTGCTACTAGCGGGAGCCTGTACAATGAGCAGTTCTTC.

The chain is built from TRBV9 and TRBJ2-1; unclear D gene. There are 16 residues in the CDR3. Trimming stripped 6 bases from V and 4 bases from J, with 20 bases between. Germline V gene data show CDR1 as SGDLS and CDR2 as YYNGEE. This CDR3 is CASNETVDVKYNEQFF. The CDR3 bases are TGTGCCAGCAACGAGACGGTAGACGTAAAATACAATGAGCAGTTCTTC.

This clonotype showed up just once. V and J are TRBV6-5 and TRBJ1-1; D possibly corresponds to TRBD1 (6 bases). The CDR3 has 17 amino acids. The germline V gene has CDR1 MNHEY and CDR2 SVGAGI. With 0 bases removed from V and 0 bases from J, the gap between germline ends came to 14 bases. The CDR3 loop reads CASSYSGRGALNTEAFF. Here the CDR3 DNA reads TGTGCCAGCAGTTACTCGGGGCGGGGGGCCTTGAACACTGAAGCTTTCTTT.

This chain joins TRBV12-3 or TRBV12-4 and TRBJ2-1, with D possibly matching TRBD2 (6 bases). V dropped 4 bases and J dropped 7 bases, with 17 bases sitting between them. CDR3 length: 15 amino acids. The CDR3 region is CASSSGTLNRNEQFF. For the CDR3, the DNA is TGTGCCAGCAGTTCCGGGACTCTTAACCGGAATGAGCAGTTCTTC.

The chain combines TRBV27 with TRBJ2-5; D call uncertain. The J call may be incorrect, as the DNA end agrees better with TRBJ2-7. This CDR3 comprises 15 residues. Per germline, CDR1 MNHEY and CDR2 SMNVEV (reference sequence). The CDR3 reads CASSLYPARNYEQYF. CDR3 DNA: TGTGCCAGCAGTTTATATCCTGCGCGGAACTACGAGCAGTACTTC.

J is TRBJ2-5 and V is TRBV2, with D unresolved. The CDR3 totals 12 residues. The V end lost 4 bases, the J end lost 13 bases, and 16 bases lay between the germline ends. The germline gives CDR1 SNHLY, CDR2 FYNNEI. The DNA of the CDR3 is TGTGCCAGCAGTGGGGGTAATGCCCCCCCGTACTTC. Protein: CASSGGNAPPYF.

This clonotype showed up just a few times. The chain employs TRBV20-1 and TRBJ2-7, with TRBD1 as a possible D gene (6 bases). CDR1 and CDR2 from the germline V gene are DFQATT and SNEGSKA (reference sequence). Trimming left V 3 bases short and J 3 bases short, with 12 bases between. This CDR3 region has 13 residues. CDR3 sequence reads: CSASGQGLYEQYF. The CDR3 DNA reads as TGCAGTGCTAGTGGGCAGGGGCTCTACGAGCAGTACTTC.

This clonotype was seen a handful of times. The J gene is TRBJ2-7, the V gene TRBV10-3; the D call may be TRBD1 or TRBD2 (6 bases each). The CDR3 is 13 amino acids. From germline, CDR1 is ENHRY and CDR2 SYGVKD. The V and J ends lost 11 bases and 5 bases respectively, with 19 bases between them. In DNA, the CDR3 is TGTGCCTCCCTTTCCGAGGGGGAGGACGAGCAGTACTTC. This codes for CASLSEGEDEQYF.

This chain links TRBV28 with TRBJ1-1; TRBD1 matches at 8 bases. CDR1 and CDR2 from the germline V gene are MDHEN and SYDVKM. CDR3 size: 13 residues. With V trimmed by 5 bases and J by 4 bases, 3 bases remained unmatched. CDR3 sequence reads: CASSDRGLTEAFF. The CDR3 bases are TGTGCCAGCAGTGACAGGGGCCTCACTGAAGCTTTCTTT. Filled out from reference TRBV28 and TRBJ1-1, the complete variable domain reads DVKVTQSSRYLVKRTGEKVFLECVQDMDHENMFWYRQDPGLGLRLIYFSYDVKMKEKGDIPEGYSVSREKKERFSLILESASTNQTSMYLCASSDRGLTEAFFGQGTRLTVV.

The chain carries TRBV20-1 and TRBJ1-5; maybe TRBD1 (6 bases). Per germline, CDR1 DFQATT and CDR2 SNEGSKA (reference sequence). V was pared by 0 bases and J by 4 bases, with 10 bases between. This CDR3 region has 14 residues. The CDR3 region is CSARDRGPNQPQHF. The CDR3 DNA follows: TGCAGTGCTAGAGATCGGGGGCCTAATCAGCCCCAGCATTTT.

This clonotype was seen a handful of times. CDR3: CASSKGHRDRGNGYTF. The CDR3 DNA reads as TGTGCCAGCAGCAAAGGACACCGGGACAGGGGGAATGGCTACACCTTC. The chain combines TRBV21-1 with TRBJ1-2; TRBD1 is the table's D call, not checked against the DNA. TRBV21-1 is given as a pseudogene. This CDR3 has 16 residues.

On this clonotype: One end of the junction is discordant with germline, which a read error may explain. The chain employs TRBV30 and TRBJ2-5; no definite D call. CDR3 length: 13 residues. CDR1 and CDR2 from the germline V gene are GTSNPN and SVGIG (reference sequence). CDR3 coding DNA: TGTGCCTGGAGCGTAGACCGCCAAGGGACCCAGTACTTC. Its translation: CAWSVDRQGTQYF.

This chain connects TRBV5-1 to TRBJ2-5; a possible D gene is TRBD2 (5 bases). The last part of the DNA fits TRBJ2-7 better; the J call may be wrong. Germline CDR1 SGHRS, CDR2 YFSETQ. The CDR3 is made up of 14 amino acids. DNA of the CDR3: TGCGCCAGCAGCTTGATTCCGGGGAGCAACGAGCAGTACTTC. It translates to CASSLIPGSNEQYF.

The V and J genes are TRBV29-1 and TRBJ1-1, with D hard to call. V lost 4 bases to trimming and J lost 6 bases, with 9 bases between them. The CDR3 loop spans 11 amino acids. Germline V gene sequence: CDR1 SQVTM, CDR2 ANQGSEA. The CDR3 here is CSVVQVAEAFF. The CDR3 DNA reads TGCAGCGTTGTCCAAGTAGCTGAAGCTTTCTTT.

CDR3 protein: CASSQVGSLAEEPYEQYF. The CDR3 bases are TGTGCCAGCAGCCAGGTCGGGAGCCTAGCGGAGGAACCTTACGAGCAGTACTTC. The rearrangement joins TRBV4-2 to TRBJ2-4; 7 bases are shared with TRBD2. The J call may be incorrect, as the DNA end agrees better with TRBJ2-7. This CDR3 is 18 amino acids long. From germline, CDR1 is LGHNA and CDR2 YNFKEQ.

The chain couples TRBV6-5 to TRBJ2-3, with 10 positions matching TRBD2. In germline, CDR1 is MNHEY, CDR2 SVGAGI. Germline trimming cut 2 bases from V and 7 bases from J; bases unmatched to any gene: 6. The CDR3 is 15 residues long. This CDR3 is CASSYRASGGYTQYF. The CDR3 DNA follows: TGTGCCAGCAGTTACCGGGCTAGCGGGGGATATACGCAGTATTTT.